One TCR beta chain is described in this entry. This clone's antigen is unknown. The record has no base qualities; no much larger clone is one base away. V gives up 8 bases and J gives up 8 bases, and the segment between their germline ends measures 13 bases. The CDR3, cysteine through phenylalanine, is 12 amino acids long. Only the CDR3 part of the read is kept: 36 bases, read in frame from the first base. Per the germline V gene, SGHTA is the CDR1 and FQGTGA is the CDR2. The data are from a study of T cell repertoires in cytomegalovirus infection (dated by TCRdb to the late 2010s). For the wider study: The peptide stimulations were aimed at well-studied HLA-B-restricted epitopes as well as recently identified HLA-C-restricted CMV epitopes, whose presentation resists viral immunomodulation. The HLA type of each donor mattered for the analysis, because public TCR beta signatures pointed to carriage of CMV infection along with the matching HLA type.

General findings and caveats noted by the study authors: In the ex vivo response, HLA-C-restricted CMV-specific TCR beta clonotypes were dominant, and in two of eight donors the single most frequent clonotype came from this HLA-C-restricted group. In both this cohort and an independent cohort of a few hundred donors, the cumulative frequency of public TCR beta family members distinguished carriers of CMV infection plus the relevant HLA type.

The sequencing machine was an Illumina HiSeq 1500. TCRdb took the public reads, trimmed them with fastp at Q25, ran MiXCR for clone calling and kept in-frame beta chains. Each CDR3 protein gets just one entry, which takes the most common genes and DNA from the rows behind it. The table for this sample lists approximately 270,000 distinct CDR3 sequences; roughly a fifth of them were counted only once. The top ten clonotypes cover roughly a fifth of the sample. The treatment or condition label corresponds to: in vitro stimulation with specific CMV peptide epitopes to enrich CMV-specific T cells. The TCR sequence derives from a human donor in good health (CMV status not recorded). Some clones in this sample may be carry-over from other donors' samples. The chain links TRBV7-3 with TRBJ2-4; tentative D gene TRBD1, with 5 bases matching. This specimen was cultured PBMCs, taken from culture after CMV antigen stimulation. The base sequence is TGTGCCAGCTTGGTGGGGCATTACATTCAGTACTTC. It encodes CASLVGHYIQYF.